One sample yielded the 22 T cell receptor beta chains listed below, sequenced in a study of STAT5B mutations in CD4+ large granular lymphocyte leukemia. Measured with immunoSEQ multiplex PCR; TCRdb has only the in-frame clones, and not every one. This sample has 25,000 to 35,000 clones, with just under 80% found just once. Sequencing was done on a sample of CD4+ T cells from blood buffy coats. The origin of the receptors is a human donor in good health.

The rearrangement joins TRBV10-3 to TRBJ2-5, with a weak D call TRBD1 (6 bases). The CDR3 consists of 15 residues. V was clipped by 7 bases and J by 5 bases, with 20 bases between them. Germline V gene lookup returns CDR1 ENHRY and CDR2 SYGVKD. CDR3 sequence (DNA): TGTGCCATCACTAATGCTGGGGGCCCCCCCGAGACCCAGTACTTC. Protein: CAITNAGGPPETQYF.

V and J are TRBV30 and TRBJ2-5; D unresolved. The J call may be mistaken, given a closer DNA end match to TRBJ2-7. The V gene's germline CDR1 is GTSNPN and CDR2 SVGIG (reference sequence). The CDR3 extends over 14 amino acids. CDR3 region: CAWSVPGPYYEQYF. CDR3 bases: TGTGCCTGGAGTGTACCCGGACCATACTACGAGCAGTACTTC.

Written as DNA, the CDR3 is TGTGCCAGCAGTTTATCGGTTAACCAGCCCCAGCATTTT. As protein: CASSLSVNQPQHF. This sequence joins TRBV28 and TRBJ1-5; D is uncertain. The V gene's germline CDR1 is MDHEN and CDR2 SYDVKM. The CDR3 is 13 amino acids. Trimming stripped 1 base from V and 7 bases from J, with 8 bases between.

The genes are TRBV13 and TRBJ2-5; 8 positions match TRBD2. The CDR3 runs to 19 residues. Germline CDR1 reads PRHDT; CDR2 reads FYEKMQ (reference sequence). V shed 1 base, J shed 5 bases, and the junction held 18 bases outside the gene matches. The CDR3 loop is CASSLASWRGATGVETQYF. The CDR3 DNA sequence: TGTGCCAGCAGCTTAGCGTCGTGGCGGGGGGCCACTGGTGTGGAGACCCAGTACTTC.

This clone was counted only a few times. This rearrangement joins TRBV7-3 to TRBJ2-7; 11 nucleotides line up with TRBD2. This CDR3 has 15 residues. The germline CDR1 and CDR2 sequences are SGHTA and FQGTGA. With 5 bases clipped from V and 4 bases from J, the junction kept 7 bases outside the gene matches. CDR3 nucleotide sequence: TGTGCCAGCAGCATTAGCGGGAGGGGACTTTACGAGCAGTACTTC. Its protein product is CASSISGRGLYEQYF.

The genes are TRBV10-3 and TRBJ2-1; no clear D. Trimming removed 5 bases from V and 4 bases from J, with 12 bases in between. In germline, CDR1 is ENHRY, CDR2 SYGVKD. This CDR3 region has 14 residues. The CDR3 sequence: CAISYSAIYNEQFF. CDR3 in DNA: TGTGCCATCAGTTACTCGGCCATTTACAATGAGCAGTTCTTC.

This chain links TRBV6-5 with TRBJ1-3; D remains unclear. The germline CDR1 and CDR2 sequences are MNHEY and SVGAGI. Trimming removed 6 bases at V and 2 bases at J, with 8 bases between. The CDR3 contains 13 residues. CDR3 nucleotides: TGTGCCAGCAGCCGGAGCACTGGAAACACCATATATTTT. Translated: CASSRSTGNTIYF.

The rearrangement uses TRBV18 and TRBJ1-2; D gene uncertain. The CDR3 is made up of 12 amino acids. The V gene's germline CDR1 is KGHSH and CDR2 LQKENI. V lost 3 bases, J lost 4 bases, and 6 bases lay in between. The CDR3 nucleotides are TGTGCCAGCTCACCCCCGGGCTATGGCTACACCTTC. Protein: CASSPPGYGYTF.

The chain couples TRBV6-5 to TRBJ1-1, with D perhaps TRBD1 (5 bases). The germline gives CDR1 MNHEY, CDR2 SVGAGI. The ends were cut back, 0 bases at V and 6 bases at J, with 11 bases in the middle. This CDR3 has 14 residues. CDR3 sequence reads: CASSYSGGSAEAFF. CDR3 DNA: TGTGCCAGCAGTTACTCCGGGGGTAGCGCTGAAGCTTTCTTT.

The chain recombines TRBV10-3 with TRBJ2-7; TRBD1 aligns across 7 bases. The V gene's germline CDR1 is ENHRY and CDR2 SYGVKD. The CDR3 runs to 13 residues. The ends lost 9 bases at V and 5 bases at J; junction bases unmatched: 10. The CDR3 region has the DNA TGTGCCATATGGCCGGGACAGACGGACGAGCAGTACTTC. It yields the protein CAIWPGQTDEQYF.

The gene calls are TRBV5-4 and TRBJ2-3; TRBD2 matches 9 bases. CDR1 is SGHNT and CDR2 is YYREEE in the germline V gene (reference sequence). The CDR3 runs 16 residues. The ends lost 3 bases at V and 0 bases at J; junction bases unmatched: 5. CDR3 sequence: CASSSSGGPSTDTQYF. DNA for the CDR3: TGTGCCAGCAGCTCGAGCGGGGGGCCTAGCACAGATACGCAGTATTTT.

This clone was recorded a few times. The CDR3 DNA sequence: TGTGCCAGCGCATCAGGACAGGGACGAAATGAAAAACTGTTTTTT. This sequence encodes CASASGQGRNEKLFF. This sequence joins TRBV9 and TRBJ1-4; 8 positions match TRBD1. This CDR3 comprises 15 residues. Per the germline V gene, CDR1 is SGDLS and CDR2 is YYNGEE. Unmatched junction bases numbered 10, after V lost 7 bases and J lost 5 bases.

The chain recombines TRBV14 with TRBJ2-2; 10 bases match TRBD1. The CDR3 extends over 16 amino acids. The junction had 7 bases not matched to a gene; V was cut back by 5 bases and J by 4 bases. The germline gives CDR1 SGHDN, CDR2 FVKESK. The CDR3 sequence: CASSSRQGASTGELFF. DNA of the CDR3: TGTGCCAGCAGCTCACGACAGGGGGCATCCACCGGGGAGCTGTTTTTT. Based on the CDR3 plus reference TRBV14 and TRBJ2-2, the full variable domain is EAGVTQFPSHSVIEKGQTVTLRCDPISGHDNLYWYRRVMGKEIKFLLHFVKESKQDESGMPNNRFLAERTGGTYSTLKVQPAELEDSGVYFCASSSRQGASTGELFFGEGSRLTVL.

The genes are TRBV5-1 and TRBJ1-4, with 7 bases identical to TRBD1. CDR1 is SGHRS and CDR2 is YFSETQ in the germline V gene. The CDR3 length is 16 residues. V lost 2 bases and J lost 0; bases outside the gene matches: 4. The CDR3 loop is CASSFRTGATNEKLFF. In nucleotides, the CDR3 is TGCGCCAGCAGCTTCAGGACAGGAGCAACTAATGAAAAACTGTTTTTT.

The chain couples TRBV11-3 to TRBJ2-3; 11 nucleotides agree with TRBD2. V lost 1 base and J lost 0; bases outside the gene matches: 9. Germline V CDR1 and CDR2: SGHNT, YENEEA. CDR3 size: 19 residues. The CDR3 nucleotides read TGTGCCAGCAGCTTAGGTCGTCTAGCGGGGGGAACTAGCACAGATACGCAGTATTTT. Amino acids: CASSLGRLAGGTSTDTQYF.

This clone was detected only a few times. This chain joins TRBV7-8 and TRBJ1-2; 8 bases map to TRBD1. V trimming: 1 base; J trimming: 7 bases; junction bases outside the gene matches: 5. The CDR3 runs 14 residues. Germline CDR1 and CDR2: SGHVS and FQNEAQ. In nucleotides, the CDR3 is TGTGCCAGCAGCTTAGAGCAGGGGGCGGGTGGCTACACCTTC. This sequence encodes CASSLEQGAGGYTF.

This chain uses TRBV2 with TRBJ2-1; D unclear. Trimming cost V 3 bases and J 9 bases, with 3 bases left between them. From germline, CDR1 is SNHLY and CDR2 FYNNEI. The CDR3 consists of 10 residues. The CDR3 sequence is CASSEFEQFF. For the CDR3, the DNA is TGTGCCAGCAGTGAGTTTGAGCAGTTCTTC.

V usage is TRBV19 and J usage is TRBJ2-5, with D unresolved. Germline lookup yields CDR1 LNHDA and CDR2 SQIVND (reference sequence). The V and J ends lost 4 bases and 5 bases respectively, with 5 bases between them. The length of the CDR3 is 11 residues. In DNA, the CDR3 is TGTGCCAGTAGTACTCGCGAGACCCAGTACTTC. Protein sequence: CASSTRETQYF.

The chain is built from TRBV4-1 and TRBJ1-2; TRBD1 agrees at 8 bases. The CDR3 is 16 residues long. Per germline, CDR1 MGHRA and CDR2 YSYEKL. Trimming removed 2 bases from V and 1 base from J; junction bases left unmatched: 6. DNA for the CDR3: TGCGCCAGCAGCCAACCGAGACAGGGGCTTAACTATGGCTACACCTTC. Translated, it gives CASSQPRQGLNYGYTF.

This chain joins TRBV7-8 and TRBJ1-2, with TRBD1 identical over 7 bases. The CDR3 is 18 residues long. V shed 5 bases and J 8 bases; nucleotides not matched to a gene: 23. Germline assignment: CDR1 SGHVS and CDR2 FQNEAQ. The CDR3 reads CASSPLGPRQGLLGGYTF. The CDR3 DNA reads TGTGCCAGCAGCCCATTAGGGCCAAGACAGGGCTTACTGGGAGGCTACACCTTC.

The chain combines TRBV19 with TRBJ1-2; D perhaps matches TRBD1 (6 bases). The CDR3 has 13 residues. V was trimmed by 4 bases and J by 8 bases, leaving 14 bases between them. CDR1 is LNHDA and CDR2 is SQIVND in the germline V gene (reference sequence). CDR3 in amino acids: CASSTAPGAGYTF. CDR3 DNA: TGTGCCAGTAGTACCGCTCCAGGGGCGGGCTACACCTTC.

The chain joins TRBV19 to TRBJ1-2; 9 bases match TRBD1. Germline trimming cut 5 bases from V and 5 bases from J; bases unmatched to any gene: 6. The V gene's germline CDR1 is LNHDA and CDR2 SQIVND (reference sequence). This CDR3 spans 14 amino acids. CDR3 amino acids: CASSPSGTGYGYTF. The CDR3 DNA is TGTGCCAGTAGTCCCTCCGGGACAGGGTATGGCTACACCTTC.